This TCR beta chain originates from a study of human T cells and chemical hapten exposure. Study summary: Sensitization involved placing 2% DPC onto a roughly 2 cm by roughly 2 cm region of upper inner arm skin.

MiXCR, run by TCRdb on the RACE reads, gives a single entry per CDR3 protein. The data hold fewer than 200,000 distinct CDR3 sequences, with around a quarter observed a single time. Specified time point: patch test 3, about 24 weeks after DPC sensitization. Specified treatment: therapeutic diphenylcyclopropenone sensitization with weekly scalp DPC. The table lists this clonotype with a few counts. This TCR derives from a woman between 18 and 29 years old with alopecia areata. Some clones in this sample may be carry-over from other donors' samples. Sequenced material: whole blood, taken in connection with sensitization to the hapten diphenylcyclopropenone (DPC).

The CDR3 loop is CASSPRLAGGHDAGRTGELFF. In nucleotides, the CDR3 is TGTGCCAGCAGCCCCCGACTAGCGGGGGGTCATGACGCCGGACGGACCGGGGAGCTGTTTTTT. The chain has TRBV3-1 and TRBJ2-2; TRBD2 agrees at 13 bases. The V gene end was trimmed by 4 bases and the J gene end by 5 bases; junction bases not matched to a gene: 19. The CDR3 covers 21 residues. Germline V gene lookup returns CDR1 LGHDT and CDR2 YNNKEL (reference sequence). Using reference TRBV3-1 and TRBJ2-2 for the parts outside the CDR3, the full variable domain is DTAVSQTPKYLVTQMGNDKSIKCEQNLGHDTMYWYKQDSKKFLKIMFSYNNKELIINETVPNRFSPKSPDKAHLNLHINSLELGDSAVYFCASSPRLAGGHDAGRTGELFFGEGSRLTVL.